This T cell receptor beta chain was sequenced in a study of PD-1 blockade in classical Hodgkin lymphoma. The method was immunoSEQ multiplex PCR; TCRdb's version includes in-frame clones alone and lacks a portion of them. Of about 12,000 clones listed, roughly 80% are singletons. Germline CDR1 is SGHRS and CDR2 is YFSETQ. The CDR3 consists of 13 residues. V was clipped by 4 bases and J by 11 bases, with 16 bases between them. As concerns this clone: The antigen is undetermined.

Whole-study results and caveats: Exclusion was the outcome for patients who began nivolumab under 1 year after ASCT.

Relapse after autologous stem cell transplantation occurred in every patient, and brentuximab vedotin exposure varied. J is TRBJ1-5 and V is TRBV5-1; D is unclear. This TCR was recovered from a human donor with classical Hodgkin lymphoma. Sample: peripheral blood mononuclear cells (PBMCs), taken at baseline. CDR3 residues: CASSPMPGGAQHF. The CDR3 DNA follows: TGCGCCAGCAGCCCGATGCCTGGCGGGGCCCAGCATTTT.